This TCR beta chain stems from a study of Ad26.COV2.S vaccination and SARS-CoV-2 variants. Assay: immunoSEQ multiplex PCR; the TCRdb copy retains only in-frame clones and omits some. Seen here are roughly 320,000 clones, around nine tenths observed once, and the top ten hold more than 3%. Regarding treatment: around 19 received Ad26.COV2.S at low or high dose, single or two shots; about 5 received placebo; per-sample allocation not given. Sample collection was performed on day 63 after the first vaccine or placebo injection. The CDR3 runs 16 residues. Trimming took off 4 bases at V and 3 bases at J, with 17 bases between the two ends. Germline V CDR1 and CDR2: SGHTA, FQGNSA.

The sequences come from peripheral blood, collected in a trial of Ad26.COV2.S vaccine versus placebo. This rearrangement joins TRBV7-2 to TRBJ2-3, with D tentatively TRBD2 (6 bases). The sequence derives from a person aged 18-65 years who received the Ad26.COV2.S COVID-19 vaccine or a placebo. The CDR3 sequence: CASSSPGEVGTDTQYF. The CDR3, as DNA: TGTGCCAGCAGCTCCCCGGGGGAGGTTGGTACAGATACGCAGTATTTT. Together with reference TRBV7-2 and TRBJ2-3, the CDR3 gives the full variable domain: GAGVSQSPSNKVTEKGKDVELRCDPISGHTALYWYRQSLGQGLEFLIYFQGNSAPDKSGLPSDRFSAERTGGSVSTLTIQRTQQEDSAVYLCASSSPGEVGTDTQYFGPGTRLTVL.